The clone carrying this T cell receptor beta chain occurred once. The CDR3 has 16 amino acids. V lost 3 bases to trimming and J lost 2 bases, with 16 bases between them. Germline lookup yields CDR1 LNHDA and CDR2 SQIVND (reference sequence). The sample is drawn from a study of T cell changes during pregnancy in multiple sclerosis. Sequencing was performed with immunoSEQ multiplex PCR; in TCRdb, only in-frame clones are kept and a portion is missing. This table holds around 57,000 clones, about nine tenths found once. Specimen: peripheral blood, collected in the first trimester of pregnancy. This rearrangement joins TRBV19 to TRBJ1-1; a possible D gene is TRBD1 (5 bases). The clonotype comes from a female donor with multiple sclerosis, enrolled in a pregnancy study. The CDR3 reads CASSIRRGEGNTEAFF. CDR3 nucleotides: TGTGCCAGTAGTATTCGACGGGGGGAAGGTAACACTGAAGCTTTCTTT. Full variable domain (rest looked up from reference TRBV19 and TRBJ1-1): DGGITQSPKYLFRKEGQNVTLSCEQNLNHDAMYWYRQDPGQGLRLIYYSQIVNDFQKGDIAEGYSVSREKKESFPLTVTSAQKNPTAFYLCASSIRRGEGNTEAFFGQGTRLTVV.